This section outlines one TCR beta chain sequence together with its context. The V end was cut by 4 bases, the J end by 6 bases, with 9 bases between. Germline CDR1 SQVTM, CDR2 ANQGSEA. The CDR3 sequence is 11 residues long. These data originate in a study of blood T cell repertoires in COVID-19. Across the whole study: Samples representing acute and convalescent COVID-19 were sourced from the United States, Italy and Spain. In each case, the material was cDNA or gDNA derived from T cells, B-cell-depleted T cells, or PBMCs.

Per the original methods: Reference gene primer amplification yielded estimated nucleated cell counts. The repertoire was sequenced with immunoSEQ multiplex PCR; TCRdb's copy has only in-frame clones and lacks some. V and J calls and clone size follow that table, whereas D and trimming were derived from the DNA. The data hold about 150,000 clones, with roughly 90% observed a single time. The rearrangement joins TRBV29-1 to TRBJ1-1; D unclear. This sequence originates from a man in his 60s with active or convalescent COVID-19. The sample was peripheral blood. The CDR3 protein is CSVGGVSEAFF. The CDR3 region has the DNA TGCAGCGTTGGGGGAGTCTCTGAAGCTTTCTTT.